This TCR beta chain was obtained from a study of T cell responses to AZD1222 COVID-19 vaccine. Trimming left V 2 bases short and J 3 bases short, with 8 bases between. The CDR3 contains 14 residues. Germline CDR1 and CDR2: MNHEY and SVGAGI. Study outcomes and limitations: Regions 160-218 and 743-854 held dominance among vaccine-associated CD4 TCRs, which spanned spike.

With regard to this clone: What it binds is unknown.

The protocol was immunoSEQ multiplex PCR, while the TCRdb copy is restricted to in-frame clones and leaves out a portion. The table includes under 150,000 clones, 85% to 90% detected once. The rearrangement joins TRBV6-5 to TRBJ1-3; D ambiguous. Sequenced here: peripheral blood, sampled on day 0 of AZD1222 vaccination. The sequence was collected from an adult in good health. The DNA for the CDR3 is TGTGCCAGCAGTTACGTGGGGTTTGGAAACACCATATATTTT. Encoded protein: CASSYVGFGNTIYF.